This T cell receptor beta chain came from a study of cytomegalovirus exposure and HLA in healthy donors. Trimming at V came to 2 bases and at J to 4 bases, leaving 1 base not matched to a gene. The CDR3 runs 14 residues. In germline, CDR1 is MNHEY, CDR2 SVGAGI. The PCR made use of 60 Vbeta and 13 Jbeta primers. Some clones are missing from TCRdb's copy, which holds only in-frame ones; the method was immunoSEQ multiplex PCR. This table has about 130,000 clones, 82% appearing once. Each donor was nominally healthy when sampled (though unrecorded immune exposures were likely). General study findings and limits: Relative to equally common others, HLA-associated TCR beta chains showed greater clonal expansion in a later analysis. Looking again later, the authors saw that most CMV-associated TCR beta chains seemed HLA-restricted. Judged likely to be a sequencing artifact was a cluster of highly shared sequence variants.

About this clone: What it recognizes is unknown.

V gene TRBV6-5 combines with J gene TRBJ2-2; TRBD2 matches at 7 bases. The TCR originated in a boy aged 2-9 years in good health and CMV-seronegative. The source material was PBMCs. The CDR3, as DNA: TGTGCCAGCAGTTACGGCGGGAGCACCGGGGAGCTGTTTTTT. Protein: CASSYGGSTGELFF.